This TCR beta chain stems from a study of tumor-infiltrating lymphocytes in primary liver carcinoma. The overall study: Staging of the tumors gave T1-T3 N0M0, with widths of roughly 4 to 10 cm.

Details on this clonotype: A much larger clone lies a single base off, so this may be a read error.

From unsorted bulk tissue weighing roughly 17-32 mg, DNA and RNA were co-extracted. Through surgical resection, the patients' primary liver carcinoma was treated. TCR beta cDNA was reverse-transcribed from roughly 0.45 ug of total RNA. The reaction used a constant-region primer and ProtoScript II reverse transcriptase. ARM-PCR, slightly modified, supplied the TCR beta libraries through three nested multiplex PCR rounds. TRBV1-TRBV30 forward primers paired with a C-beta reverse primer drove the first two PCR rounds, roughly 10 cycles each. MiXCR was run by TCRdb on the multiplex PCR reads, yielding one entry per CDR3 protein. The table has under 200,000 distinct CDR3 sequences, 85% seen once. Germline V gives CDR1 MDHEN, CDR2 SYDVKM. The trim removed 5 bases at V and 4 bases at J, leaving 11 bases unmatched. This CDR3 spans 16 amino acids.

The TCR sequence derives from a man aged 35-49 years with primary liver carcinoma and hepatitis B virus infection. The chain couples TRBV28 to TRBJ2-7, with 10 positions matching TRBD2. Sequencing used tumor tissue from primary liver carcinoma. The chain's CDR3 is CASSTTSAGGRYEQYF. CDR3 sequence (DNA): TGTGCCAGCAGTACCACCTCAGCGGGAGGGCGGTACGAGCAGTACTTC.